The present T cell receptor (beta chain) was sequenced within a study of cytomegalovirus exposure and HLA in healthy donors. Germline V gene data show CDR1 as SQVTM and CDR2 as ANQGSEA. J gave up 5 bases and V 7 bases, and 7 bases lay outside the gene matches. The CDR3 totals 14 residues. Broader study findings: In vitro experiments confirmed that three CMV-associated chains were specific for CMV antigens. Across donors, sequencing depth was assumed by presence/absence analyses to be roughly uniform. Compared with the roughly 730-donor mean, an Asian-associated ancestry cluster reportedly had fewer N-insertions, according to a later analysis.

A multiplex PCR was run with 60 Vbeta primers and 13 Jbeta primers. Original processing methods: Later, some 75 million unique TCR beta chains were counted in an analysis, and approximately 10 million of them were shared. Clones were read by immunoSEQ multiplex PCR, and TCRdb kept only the in-frame ones, dropping some. The DNA was the basis for D and trimming; V, J and clone size are from that table. The table records 180,000 or so clones, 76% of them present only once. With regard to this clone: The antigen is undetermined.

The chain has TRBV29-1 and TRBJ2-5; 13 bases match TRBD2. The receptor comes from a man between 18 and 35 years old in good health and CMV-seronegative. The sample was PBMCs. The CDR3 here is CSAGLAGAPETQYF. Written as DNA, the CDR3 is TGCAGCGCCGGACTAGCGGGGGCCCCCGAGACCCAGTACTTC. Looking up the rest from reference TRBV29-1 and TRBJ2-5 gives the full variable domain: SAVISQKPSRDICQRGTSLTIQCQVDSQVTMMFWYRQQPGQSLTLIATANQGSEATYESGFVIDKFPISRPNLTFSTLTVSNMSPEDSSIYLCSAGLAGAPETQYFGPGTRLLVL.